This TCR beta chain was captured in a study of blood T cells in healthy people across ages. Points from the study as a whole: No conclusive comparison of naive versus antigen-experienced cells was possible with unsorted PBMCs.

The donors, aged about 6 to 95, were healthy Caucasians from Russia. Next came a second PCR, run for about 7 to 11 cycles, which used a sample-barcoded 5' primer along with a J-beta primer mix. The template-switch adaptor, which had 12 random nucleotides, put a tag on each cDNA molecule. TCRdb analysed the 5' RACE reads with MiXCR anew, one entry per CDR3 protein. The sample yields 550,000 to 700,000 distinct CDR3 sequences, approximately 25% seen once. Germline lookup yields CDR1 SGHTA and CDR2 FQGNSA. Trimming took 0 bases from V and 3 from J, leaving 8 bases between them. The CDR3 is made up of 15 amino acids. Concerning this clonotype itself: No antigen is known for it.

The chain is built from TRBV7-2 and TRBJ2-2; no clear D gene. The receptor's source is an older woman in good health. Sequenced input: blood. CDR3 in amino acids: CASSLAKSHTGELFF. The CDR3 DNA reads as TGTGCCAGCAGCTTAGCGAAATCCCACACCGGGGAGCTGTTTTTT.